The 19 T cell receptor beta chains in this list originate from one sample, sequenced in a study of T cell responses to AZD1222 COVID-19 vaccine. TCRdb's copy holds only in-frame clones and misses some; the assay was immunoSEQ multiplex PCR. The top ten clones hold approximately 3.5% of a sample with about 140,000 clones, 85% to 90% of them seen once. The sample consisted of peripheral blood, taken on day 0 of AZD1222 vaccination. These receptors were obtained from an adult in good health.

The chain couples TRBV7-2 to TRBJ2-4; D not certain. Germline loops: CDR1 SGHTA, CDR2 FQGNSA. Trimming stripped 5 bases from V and 1 base from J, with 24 bases between. The CDR3 sequence is 19 residues long. The CDR3 protein is CASSAPLLSQMGAKNIQYF. DNA of the CDR3: TGTGCCAGCAGCGCGCCCCTTTTATCCCAGATGGGCGCCAAAAACATTCAGTACTTC.

The gene calls are TRBV20-1 and TRBJ2-3; TRBD2 agrees at 15 bases. Germline assignment: CDR1 DFQATT and CDR2 SNEGSKA (reference sequence). V lost 3 bases to trimming and J lost 5 bases; unmatched junction nucleotides: 9. The CDR3 covers 17 residues. In nucleotides, the CDR3 is TGCAGTGCTAGTGGTGGGACTAGCGGGAGGTACCGAGATACGCAGTATTTT. It translates to CSASGGTSGRYRDTQYF.

V is TRBV28 and J is TRBJ2-4; D unclear. In germline, CDR1 is MDHEN, CDR2 SYDVKM. The CDR3 runs to 19 residues. V was trimmed by 2 bases and J by 0 bases, leaving 20 bases between them. CDR3 loop: CASSLRMTDPELAKNIQYF. The CDR3 bases are TGTGCCAGCAGTTTAAGGATGACGGACCCTGAACTAGCCAAAAACATTCAGTACTTC.

The V call is TRBV7-9, the J call TRBJ2-1; 7 bases agree with TRBD1. V lost 2 bases, J lost 3 bases, and 13 bases stayed unmatched. CDR3 length: 18 residues. Germline loops: CDR1 SEHNR, CDR2 FQNEAQ (reference sequence). The CDR3 coding sequence is TGTGCCAGCAGCTTAACCCTAGACAGGGCCCGATTCTACAATGAGCAGTTCTTC. It is translated as CASSLTLDRARFYNEQFF.

The genes are TRBV3-1 (or the pseudogene TRBV3-2) and TRBJ2-3, with a possible D match to TRBD2 (6 bases). Trimming pared 0 bases from V and 0 bases from J, leaving 19 bases between. The V gene's germline CDR1 is LGHDT and CDR2 YNNKEL (reference sequence). The CDR3 consists of 19 residues. DNA of the CDR3: TGTGCCAGCAGCCAAGAAGGGTGGGGACTTACCAAGAGCACAGATACGCAGTATTTT. It translates to CASSQEGWGLTKSTDTQYF.

This clone appeared once. The chain carries TRBV7-8 and TRBJ2-7; perhaps TRBD1 as D (6 bases). The CDR3 spans 13 residues. V dropped 6 bases and J dropped 7 bases, with 16 bases sitting between them. Per the germline V gene, CDR1 is SGHVS and CDR2 is FQNEAQ. For the CDR3, the DNA is TGTGCCAGCAGTTCCGGGACACTTTCTGAGCAGTACTTC. As protein: CASSSGTLSEQYF.

This clone was recorded only once. Here the CDR3 DNA reads TGTGCCAGCAGTGACCGGGACTCCACAGATACGCAGTATTTT. Translation gives CASSDRDSTDTQYF. This chain connects TRBV2 to TRBJ2-3; possible D gene TRBD2, 6 bases. CDR1 is SNHLY, CDR2 FYNNEI, per germline. V gave up 3 bases and J gave up 2 bases, with 9 bases separating them. The CDR3 has 14 residues.

J is TRBJ1-6 and V is TRBV4-3; D gene ambiguous. Trimming removed 0 bases at V and 10 bases at J, with 13 bases between. There are 15 residues in the CDR3. Germline V gene lookup returns CDR1 LGHNA and CDR2 YSLEER. The CDR3 DNA reads as TGCGCCAGCAGCCAAGATATTGTAGGAGAGTCACCCCTCCACTTT. The encoded protein is CASSQDIVGESPLHF.

The chain couples TRBV7-9 to TRBJ2-5, with D unresolved. V lost 3 bases and J lost 4, with 9 bases in between. In germline, CDR1 is SEHNR, CDR2 FQNEAQ (reference sequence). CDR3 length: 13 amino acids. The chain's CDR3 is CASSFTRRETQYF. In DNA, the CDR3 is TGTGCCAGCAGCTTTACGAGACGAGAGACCCAGTACTTC. Supplemented by reference TRBV7-9 and TRBJ2-5, the full variable domain reads DTGVSQNPRHKITKRGQNVTFRCDPISEHNRLYWYRQTLGQGPEFLTYFQNEAQLEKSRLLSDRFSAERPKGSFSTLEIQRTEQGDSAMYLCASSFTRRETQYFGPGTRLLVL.

The rearrangement joins TRBV7-9 to TRBJ2-1, with D perhaps matching TRBD1 (5 bases). The CDR3 totals 12 residues. Trimming left V 4 bases short and J 14 bases short, with 15 bases between. Germline CDR1 SEHNR, CDR2 FQNEAQ (reference sequence). CDR3 bases: TGTGCCAGCAGCTCACAGACGACAGAGGAGTTCTTC. This sequence encodes CASSSQTTEEFF.

CDR3 residues: CASTQGSNQPQHF. In DNA, the CDR3 is TGTGCCAGCACCCAGGGGAGCAATCAGCCCCAGCATTTT. This sequence joins TRBV6-5 and TRBJ1-5; D is possibly TRBD1 (6 bases). The V end lost 7 bases, the J end lost 1 base, and 8 bases lay between the germline ends. CDR3 length: 13 residues. CDR1 MNHEY and CDR2 SVGAGI come from the germline V gene.

The chain uses TRBV5-6 and TRBJ1-1; no reliable D call. Germline V gene sequence: CDR1 SGHDT, CDR2 YYEEEE. The CDR3 length is 14 residues. Trimming removed 3 bases from V and 2 bases from J, with 11 bases in between. As DNA, the CDR3 is TGTGCCAGCAGCTCTCAGGTGAGAAACACTGAAGCTTTCTTT. Its protein is CASSSQVRNTEAFF.

The V and J genes are TRBV6-2 or TRBV6-3 and TRBJ2-3; D tentatively fits TRBD1 or TRBD2 (5 bases each). This CDR3 region has 16 residues. Germline CDR1 is MNHEY and CDR2 is SVGEGT. V gave up 2 bases and J gave up 2 bases, with 14 bases separating them. Written as DNA, the CDR3 is TGTGCCAGCAGTTACCAAGTGGGGGTCATCACAGATACGCAGTATTTT. Its translation is CASSYQVGVITDTQYF.

This clone was found once. This rearrangement joins TRBV28 to TRBJ1-2, with 7 bases fitting TRBD1. Germline CDR1 and CDR2: MDHEN and SYDVKM. V trimming: 6 bases; J trimming: 4 bases; junction bases outside the gene matches: 5. The CDR3 length is 13 residues. The CDR3 DNA reads as TGTGCCAGCAGAAAACAGGGGAGCTATGGCTACACCTTC. It specifies CASRKQGSYGYTF.

This clone appeared once. Here the CDR3 reads CASSRRAGRGNPDTQYF. The CDR3 DNA is TGCGCCAGCAGCCGCCGGGCCGGTCGGGGGAATCCAGATACGCAGTATTTT. The V call is TRBV4-3, the J call TRBJ2-3, with D perhaps matching TRBD2 (6 bases). The germline V gene has CDR1 LGHNA and CDR2 YSLEER. V lost 4 bases to trimming and J lost 4 bases, with 21 bases between them. This CDR3 is 17 amino acids long.

The V gene is TRBV7-7, the J gene TRBJ2-5, with a weak D call TRBD1 (6 bases). From germline, CDR1 is SSHAT and CDR2 FNYEAQ (reference sequence). Trimming shortened V by 5 bases and J by 5 bases, and 18 bases separated the two germline ends. This CDR3 contains 15 residues. CDR3 residues: CASSPRLGGGETQYF. Written as DNA, the CDR3 is TGTGCCAGCAGCCCGAGACTTGGGGGCGGGGAGACCCAGTACTTC.

V is TRBV4-3 and J is TRBJ2-7; D is perhaps TRBD1 or TRBD2 (5 bases each). CDR1 LGHNA and CDR2 YSLEER come from the germline V gene. The CDR3 is 15 amino acids. Trimming removed 0 bases at V and 2 bases at J, with 11 bases between. The CDR3 protein is CASSQDRVGPYEQYF. In DNA, the CDR3 is TGCGCCAGCAGCCAAGATAGGGTGGGACCCTACGAGCAGTACTTC.

This chain uses TRBV15 with TRBJ1-4, with 7 bases that match TRBD1. Trimming cost V 5 bases and J 8 bases; bases outside gene matches: 14. Germline CDR1 is LNHNV and CDR2 is YYDKDF (reference sequence). The CDR3 has 16 amino acids. The CDR3 protein is CATSRGLAGGREKLFF. CDR3 DNA sequence: TGTGCCACCAGCCGGGGTCTGGCAGGGGGTAGAGAAAAACTGTTTTTT.

V and J are TRBV3-1 (or the pseudogene TRBV3-2) and TRBJ1-4, with D unresolved. This CDR3 region has 16 residues. Trimming shortened V by 0 bases and J by 0 bases, and 8 bases separated the two germline ends. Germline V CDR1 and CDR2: LGHDT, YNNKEL (reference sequence). CDR3: CASSQDKKATNEKLFF. The DNA of the CDR3 is TGTGCCAGCAGCCAAGATAAAAAAGCAACTAATGAAAAACTGTTTTTT.